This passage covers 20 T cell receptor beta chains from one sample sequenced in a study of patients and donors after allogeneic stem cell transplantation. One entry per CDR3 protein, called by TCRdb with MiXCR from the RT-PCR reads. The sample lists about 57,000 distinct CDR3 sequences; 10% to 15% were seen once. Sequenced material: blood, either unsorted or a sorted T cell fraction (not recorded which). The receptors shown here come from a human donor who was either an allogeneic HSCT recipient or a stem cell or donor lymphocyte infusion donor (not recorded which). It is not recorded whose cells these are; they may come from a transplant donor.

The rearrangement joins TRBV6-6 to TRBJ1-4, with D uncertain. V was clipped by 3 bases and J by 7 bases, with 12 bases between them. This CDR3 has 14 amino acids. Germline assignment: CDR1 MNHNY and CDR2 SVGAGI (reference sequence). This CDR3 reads CASSYEGRIEKLFF. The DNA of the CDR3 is TGTGCCAGCAGTTATGAAGGGAGAATTGAAAAACTGTTTTTT.

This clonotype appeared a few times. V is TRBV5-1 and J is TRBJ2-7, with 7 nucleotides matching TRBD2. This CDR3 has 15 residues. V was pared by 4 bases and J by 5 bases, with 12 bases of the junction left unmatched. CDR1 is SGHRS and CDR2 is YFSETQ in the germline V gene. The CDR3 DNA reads TGCGCCAGCAGCCCCCTGGGAGGGGAACTCCACGAGCAGTACTTC. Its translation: CASSPLGGELHEQYF.

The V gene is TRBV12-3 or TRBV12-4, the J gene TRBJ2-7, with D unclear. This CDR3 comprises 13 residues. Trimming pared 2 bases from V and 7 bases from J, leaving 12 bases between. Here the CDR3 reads CASSLSRQSEQYF. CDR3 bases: TGTGCCAGCAGTTTAAGTCGGCAGTCAGAGCAGTACTTC.

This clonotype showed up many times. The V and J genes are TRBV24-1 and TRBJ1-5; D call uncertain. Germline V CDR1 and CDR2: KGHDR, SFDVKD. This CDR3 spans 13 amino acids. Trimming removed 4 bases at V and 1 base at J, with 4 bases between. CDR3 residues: CATSDDSNQPQHF. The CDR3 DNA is TGTGCCACCAGTGACGACAGCAATCAGCCCCAGCATTTT.

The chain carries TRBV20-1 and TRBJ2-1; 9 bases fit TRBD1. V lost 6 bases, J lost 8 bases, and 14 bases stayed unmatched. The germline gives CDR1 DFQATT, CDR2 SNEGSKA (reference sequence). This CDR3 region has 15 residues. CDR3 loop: CSARELGQGGHEQFF. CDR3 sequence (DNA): TGCAGTGCCCGGGAGTTGGGACAGGGAGGGCATGAGCAGTTCTTC.

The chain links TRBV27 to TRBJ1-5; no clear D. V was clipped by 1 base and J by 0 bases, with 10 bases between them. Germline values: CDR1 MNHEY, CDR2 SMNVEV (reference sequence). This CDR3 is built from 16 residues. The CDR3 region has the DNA TGTGCCAGCAGTTTATGGGCAGAAGGTAGCAATCAGCCCCAGCATTTT. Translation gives CASSLWAEGSNQPQHF.

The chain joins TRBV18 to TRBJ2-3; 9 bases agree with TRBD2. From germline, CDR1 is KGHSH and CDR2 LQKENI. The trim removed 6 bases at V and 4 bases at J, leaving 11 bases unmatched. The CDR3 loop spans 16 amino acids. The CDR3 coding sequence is TGTGCCAGCTCTCCTAGTCTAGCGGGACCCGCAGATACGCAGTATTTT. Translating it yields CASSPSLAGPADTQYF.

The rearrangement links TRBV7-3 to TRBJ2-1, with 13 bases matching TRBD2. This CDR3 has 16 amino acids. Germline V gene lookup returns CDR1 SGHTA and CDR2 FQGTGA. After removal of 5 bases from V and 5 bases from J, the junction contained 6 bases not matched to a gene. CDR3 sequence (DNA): TGTGCCAGCAGCCCCTCGGGACTAGCGGGGAACAATGAGCAGTTCTTC. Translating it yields CASSPSGLAGNNEQFF.

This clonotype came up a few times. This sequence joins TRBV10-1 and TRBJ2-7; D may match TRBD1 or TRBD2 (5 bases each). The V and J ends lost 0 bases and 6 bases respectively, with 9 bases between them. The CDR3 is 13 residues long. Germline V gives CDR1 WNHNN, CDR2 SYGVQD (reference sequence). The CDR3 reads CASSESGVSEQYF. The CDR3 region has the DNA TGCGCCAGCAGTGAGTCGGGGGTGTCCGAGCAGTACTTC.

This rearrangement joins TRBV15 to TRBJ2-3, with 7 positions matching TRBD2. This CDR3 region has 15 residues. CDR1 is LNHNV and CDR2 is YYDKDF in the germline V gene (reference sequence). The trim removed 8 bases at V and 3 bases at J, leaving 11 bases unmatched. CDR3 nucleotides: TGTGCCACCCGACCGCTCGGGGAGGGTACAGATACGCAGTATTTT. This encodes CATRPLGEGTDTQYF.

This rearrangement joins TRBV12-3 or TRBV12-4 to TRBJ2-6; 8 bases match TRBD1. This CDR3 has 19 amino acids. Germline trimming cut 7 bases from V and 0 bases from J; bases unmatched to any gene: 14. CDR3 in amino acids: CASILNGQGEVSGANVLTF. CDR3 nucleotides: TGTGCCAGCATACTTAACGGACAGGGAGAAGTCTCTGGGGCCAACGTCCTGACTTTC.

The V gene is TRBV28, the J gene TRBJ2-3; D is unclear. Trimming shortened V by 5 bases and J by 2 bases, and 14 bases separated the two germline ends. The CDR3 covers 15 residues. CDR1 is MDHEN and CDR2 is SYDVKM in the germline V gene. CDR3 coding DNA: TGTGCCAGCAGTCCCCGGTCGCCGTTCACAGATACGCAGTATTTT. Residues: CASSPRSPFTDTQYF. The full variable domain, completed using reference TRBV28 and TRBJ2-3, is DVKVTQSSRYLVKRTGEKVFLECVQDMDHENMFWYRQDPGLGLRLIYFSYDVKMKEKGDIPEGYSVSREKKERFSLILESASTNQTSMYLCASSPRSPFTDTQYFGPGTRLTVL.

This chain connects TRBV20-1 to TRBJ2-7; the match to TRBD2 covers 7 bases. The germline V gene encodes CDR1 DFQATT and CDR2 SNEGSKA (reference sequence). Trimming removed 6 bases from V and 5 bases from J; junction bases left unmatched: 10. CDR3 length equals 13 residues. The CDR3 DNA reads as TGCAGTGCCGAGGGCGGGAGTGGGAACGAGCAGTACTTC. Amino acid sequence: CSAEGGSGNEQYF.

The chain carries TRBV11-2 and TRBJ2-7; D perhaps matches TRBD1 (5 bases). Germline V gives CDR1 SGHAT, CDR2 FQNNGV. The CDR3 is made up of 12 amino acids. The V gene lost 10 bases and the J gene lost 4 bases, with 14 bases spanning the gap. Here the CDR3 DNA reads TGTGCCACGACCAGGGTGGGGTACGAGCAGTACTTC. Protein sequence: CATTRVGYEQYF.

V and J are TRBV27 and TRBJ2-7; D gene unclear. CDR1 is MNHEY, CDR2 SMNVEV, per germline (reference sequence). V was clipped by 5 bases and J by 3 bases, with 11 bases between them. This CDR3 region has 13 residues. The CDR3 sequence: CASSPRFFYEQYF. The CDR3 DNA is TGTGCCAGCAGTCCCCGATTCTTCTACGAGCAGTACTTC.

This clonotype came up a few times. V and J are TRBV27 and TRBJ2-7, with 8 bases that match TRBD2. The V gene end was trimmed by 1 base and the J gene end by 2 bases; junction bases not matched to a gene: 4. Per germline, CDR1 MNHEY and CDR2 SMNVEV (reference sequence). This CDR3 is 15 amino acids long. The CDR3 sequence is CASSLYGTRAYEQYF. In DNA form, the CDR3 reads TGTGCCAGCAGTTTATATGGGACTAGGGCCTACGAGCAGTACTTC.

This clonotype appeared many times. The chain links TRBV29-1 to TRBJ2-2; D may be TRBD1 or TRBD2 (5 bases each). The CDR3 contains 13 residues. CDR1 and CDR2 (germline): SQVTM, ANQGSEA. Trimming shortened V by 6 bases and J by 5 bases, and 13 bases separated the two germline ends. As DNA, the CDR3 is TGCAGCGTCGGGACCCTATTGACCGGGGAGCTGTTTTTT. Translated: CSVGTLLTGELFF.

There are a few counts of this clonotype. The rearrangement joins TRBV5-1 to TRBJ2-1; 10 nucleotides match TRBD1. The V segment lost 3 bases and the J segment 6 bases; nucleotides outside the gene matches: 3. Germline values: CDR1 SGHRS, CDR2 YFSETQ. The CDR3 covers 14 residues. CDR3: CASSSTGGGNEQFF. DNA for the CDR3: TGCGCCAGCAGCTCGACAGGGGGCGGCAATGAGCAGTTCTTC. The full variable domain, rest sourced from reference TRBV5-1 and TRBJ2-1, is KAGVTQTPRYLIKTRGQQVTLSCSPISGHRSVSWYQQTPGQGLQFLFEYFSETQRNKGNFPGRFSGRQFSNSRSEMNVSTLELGDSALYLCASSSTGGGNEQFFGPGTRLTVL.

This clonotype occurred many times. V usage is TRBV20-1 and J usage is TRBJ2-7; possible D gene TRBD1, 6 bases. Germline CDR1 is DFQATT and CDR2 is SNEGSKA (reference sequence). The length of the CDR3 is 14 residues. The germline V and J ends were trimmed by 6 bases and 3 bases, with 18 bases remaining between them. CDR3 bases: TGCAGTGCAACCCTGGGGGCAGAGCTCTACGAGCAGTACTTC. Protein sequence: CSATLGAELYEQYF.

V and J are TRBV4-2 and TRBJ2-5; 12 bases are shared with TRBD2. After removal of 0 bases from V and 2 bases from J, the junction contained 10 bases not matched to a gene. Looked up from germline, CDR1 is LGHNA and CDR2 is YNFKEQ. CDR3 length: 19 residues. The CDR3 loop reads CASSQDATSGRWEQETQYF. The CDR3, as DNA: TGTGCCAGCAGCCAAGATGCCACTAGCGGGAGGTGGGAACAAGAGACCCAGTACTTC.